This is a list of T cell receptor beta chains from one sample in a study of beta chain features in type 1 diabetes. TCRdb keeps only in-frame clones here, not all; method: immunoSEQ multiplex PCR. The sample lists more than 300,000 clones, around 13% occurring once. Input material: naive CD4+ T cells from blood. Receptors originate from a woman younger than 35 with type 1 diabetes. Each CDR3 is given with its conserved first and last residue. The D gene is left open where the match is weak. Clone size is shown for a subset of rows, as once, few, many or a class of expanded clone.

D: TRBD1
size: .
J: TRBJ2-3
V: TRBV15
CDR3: CATSRGGTGGADTQYF
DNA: TGTGCCACCAGCAGAGGTGGGACAGGAGGGGCAGATACGCAGTATTTT

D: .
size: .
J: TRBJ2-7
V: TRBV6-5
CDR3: CASSYSRGYGHEQYF
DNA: TGTGCCAGCAGTTACTCGAGGGGGTATGGACACGAGCAGTACTTC

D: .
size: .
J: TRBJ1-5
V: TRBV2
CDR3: CASRGLQGNQPQHF
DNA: TGTGCCAGCAGGGGATTACAGGGTAATCAGCCCCAGCATTTT

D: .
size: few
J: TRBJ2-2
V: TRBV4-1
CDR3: CASSQQGTGELFF
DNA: TGCGCCAGCAGCCAACAGGGTACCGGGGAGCTGTTTTTT

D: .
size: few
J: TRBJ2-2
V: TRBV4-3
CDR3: CASSQERVGVGELFF
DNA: TGCGCCAGCAGCCAAGAGAGGGTCGGCGTGGGGGAGCTGTTTTTT

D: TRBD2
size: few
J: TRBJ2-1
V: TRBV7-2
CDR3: CASSSGLAYNEQFF
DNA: TGTGCCAGCAGCTCGGGACTAGCCTACAATGAGCAGTTCTTC

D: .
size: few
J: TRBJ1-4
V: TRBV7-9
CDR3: CASSPRMGGGDEKLFF
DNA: TGTGCCAGCAGCCCGCGCATGGGGGGGGGAGATGAAAAACTGTTTTTT

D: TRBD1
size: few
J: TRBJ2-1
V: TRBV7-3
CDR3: CASSPPGGRSYNEQFF
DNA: TGTGCCAGCAGCCCTCCAGGGGGTCGCTCCTACAATGAGCAGTTCTTC

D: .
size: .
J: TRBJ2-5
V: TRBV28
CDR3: CASSVTARETQYF
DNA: TGTGCCAGCAGTGTTACCGCTCGGGAGACCCAGTACTTC

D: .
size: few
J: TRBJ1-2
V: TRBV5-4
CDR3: CASSLSQDFYGYTF
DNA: TGTGCCAGCAGCTTGTCCCAGGACTTCTATGGCTACACCTTC

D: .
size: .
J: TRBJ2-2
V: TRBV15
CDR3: CATSREGADTGELFF
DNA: TGTGCCACCAGCAGAGAAGGGGCGGACACCGGGGAGCTGTTTTTT

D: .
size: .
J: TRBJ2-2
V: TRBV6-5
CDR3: CASNRDSANTGELFF
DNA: TGTGCCAGCAATAGGGACTCCGCGAACACCGGGGAGCTGTTTTTT

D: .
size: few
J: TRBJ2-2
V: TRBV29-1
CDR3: CSVTSNTGELFF
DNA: TGCAGCGTTACATCGAACACCGGGGAGCTGTTTTTT

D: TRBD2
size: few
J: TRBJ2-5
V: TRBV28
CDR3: CASGGGRKTQYF
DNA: TGTGCCAGTGGGGGGGGGAGGAAGACCCAGTACTTC

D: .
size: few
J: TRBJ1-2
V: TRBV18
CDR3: CASSPAVRDSYTF
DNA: TGTGCCAGCTCACCAGCGGTCAGGGACAGCTACACCTTC

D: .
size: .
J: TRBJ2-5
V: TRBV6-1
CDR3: CASSEREQETQYF
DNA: TGTGCCAGCAGTGAGCGAGAACAAGAGACCCAGTACTTC

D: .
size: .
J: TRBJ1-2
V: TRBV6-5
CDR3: CASSYYRTATYGYTF
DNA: TGTGCCAGCAGTTACTACAGGACGGCTACGTATGGCTACACCTTC

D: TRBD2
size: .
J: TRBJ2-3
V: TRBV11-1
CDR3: CASSLGTSGRTDTQYF
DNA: TGTGCCAGCAGCTTAGGAACTAGCGGGAGAACAGATACGCAGTATTTT

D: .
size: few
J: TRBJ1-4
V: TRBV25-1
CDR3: CASSDVHGNNEKLFF
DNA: TGTGCCAGCAGTGACGTACACGGGAATAATGAAAAACTGTTTTTT

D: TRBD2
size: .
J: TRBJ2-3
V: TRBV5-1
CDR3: CASSLDPTSASADTQYF
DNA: TGCGCCAGCAGCTTGGACCCGACTAGCGCGAGTGCAGATACGCAGTATTTT

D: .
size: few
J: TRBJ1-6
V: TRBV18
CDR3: CASSPWAPPDSPLHF
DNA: TGTGCCAGCTCACCTTGGGCCCCACCGGATTCACCCCTCCACTTT

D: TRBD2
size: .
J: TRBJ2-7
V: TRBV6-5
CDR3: CASSYSSAGGYEQYF
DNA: TGTGCCAGCAGTTACTCGTCAGCGGGAGGGTACGAGCAGTACTTC

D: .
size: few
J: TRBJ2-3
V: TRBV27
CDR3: CASSLGRDGTDTQYF
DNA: TGTGCCAGCAGTTTAGGCCGGGATGGCACAGATACGCAGTATTTT

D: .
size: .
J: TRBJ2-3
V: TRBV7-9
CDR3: CASSYLGDTQYF
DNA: TGTGCCAGCAGCTACCTCGGGGATACGCAGTATTTT

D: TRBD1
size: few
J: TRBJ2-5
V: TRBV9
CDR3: CASSLTPTGKETQYF
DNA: TGTGCCAGCAGCCTGACTCCGACAGGGAAGGAGACCCAGTACTTC

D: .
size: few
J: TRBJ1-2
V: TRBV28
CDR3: CASSLGQYGYTF
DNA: TGTGCCAGCAGTTTGGGGCAGTATGGCTACACCTTC

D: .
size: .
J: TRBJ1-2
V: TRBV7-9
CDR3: CASSHNYGYTF
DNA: TGTGCCAGCAGCCATAACTATGGCTACACCTTC

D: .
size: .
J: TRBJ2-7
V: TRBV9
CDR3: CASSVEEGAVQYF
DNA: TGTGCCAGCAGCGTAGAAGAGGGAGCGGTGCAGTACTTC

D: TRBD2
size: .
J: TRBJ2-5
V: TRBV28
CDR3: CASSRTSGRSQETQYF
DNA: TGTGCCAGCAGTAGGACTAGCGGGAGATCCCAAGAGACCCAGTACTTC

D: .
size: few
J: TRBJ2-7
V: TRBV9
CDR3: CASGGGLYEQYF
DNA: TGTGCCAGTGGCGGGGGCCTCTACGAGCAGTACTTC

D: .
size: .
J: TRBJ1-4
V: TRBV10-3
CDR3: CATGRSGTLNEKLFF
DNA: TGTGCCACCGGAAGGTCCGGGACACTCAATGAAAAACTGTTTTTT

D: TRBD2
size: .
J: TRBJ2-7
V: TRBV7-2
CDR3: CASKGQLAGPYEQYF
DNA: TGTGCCAGCAAGGGCCAACTAGCGGGGCCCTACGAGCAGTACTTC

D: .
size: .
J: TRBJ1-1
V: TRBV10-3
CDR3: CAISGERGQSIDLNTEAFF
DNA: TGTGCCATCAGTGGGGAAAGGGGCCAATCAATAGACCTGAACACTGAAGCTTTCTTT

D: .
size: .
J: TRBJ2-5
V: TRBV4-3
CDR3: CASSQGTLQQETQYF
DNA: TGCGCCAGCAGCCAAGGTACCCTGCAGCAAGAGACCCAGTACTTC

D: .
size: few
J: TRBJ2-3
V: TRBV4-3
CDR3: CASSQDRGRRGTDTQYF
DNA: TGCGCCAGCAGCCAAGATCGGGGCAGGAGGGGCACAGATACGCAGTATTTT

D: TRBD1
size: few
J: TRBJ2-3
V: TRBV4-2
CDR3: CASSAGTADTDTQYF
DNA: TGTGCCAGCAGCGCCGGGACAGCCGACACAGATACGCAGTATTTT

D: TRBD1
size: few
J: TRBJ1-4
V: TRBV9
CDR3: CASTPSTGEEKLFF
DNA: TGTGCCAGCACCCCTTCGACAGGGGAAGAAAAACTGTTTTTT

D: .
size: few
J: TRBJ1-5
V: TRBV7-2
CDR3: CASSLFSQPQHF
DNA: TGTGCCAGCAGCTTATTCAGTCAGCCCCAGCATTTT

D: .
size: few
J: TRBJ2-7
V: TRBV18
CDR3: CASSPGGGEDEQYF
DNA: TGTGCCAGCTCACCAGGTGGAGGGGAGGACGAGCAGTACTTC

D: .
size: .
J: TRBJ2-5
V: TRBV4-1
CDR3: CASSQGEAETQYF
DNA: TGCGCCAGCAGCCAAGGGGAGGCAGAGACCCAGTACTTC

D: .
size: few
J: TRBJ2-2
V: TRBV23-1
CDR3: CARWGPVGTGELFF
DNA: TGCGCCCGATGGGGCCCGGTGGGCACCGGGGAGCTGTTTTTT

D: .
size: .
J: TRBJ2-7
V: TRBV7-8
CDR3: CASGRQVGDEQYF
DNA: TGTGCCAGCGGCCGACAGGTGGGGGACGAGCAGTACTTC

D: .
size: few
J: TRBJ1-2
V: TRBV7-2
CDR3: CASSPRQEASGYTF
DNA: TGTGCCAGCAGCCCCAGACAGGAAGCTAGCGGCTACACCTTC

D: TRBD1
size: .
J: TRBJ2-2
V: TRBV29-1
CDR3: CSVEVLRGPNTGELFF
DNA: TGCAGCGTTGAGGTCTTGAGGGGGCCGAACACCGGGGAGCTGTTTTTT

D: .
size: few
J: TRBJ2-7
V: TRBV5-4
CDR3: CASSLSGAYEQYF
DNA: TGTGCCAGCAGCTTAAGCGGAGCTTACGAGCAGTACTTC

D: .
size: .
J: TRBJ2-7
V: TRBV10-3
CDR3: CATGTYEQYF
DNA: TGTGCCACCGGGACTTACGAGCAGTACTTC

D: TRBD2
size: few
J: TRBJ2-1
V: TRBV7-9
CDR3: CASSPVGGSGEQFF
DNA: TGTGCCAGCAGCCCCGTGGGCGGGAGTGGTGAGCAGTTCTTC

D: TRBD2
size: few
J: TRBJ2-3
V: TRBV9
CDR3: CASSVGLAGTDTQYF
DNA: TGTGCCAGCAGCGTGGGACTAGCGGGCACAGATACGCAGTATTTT

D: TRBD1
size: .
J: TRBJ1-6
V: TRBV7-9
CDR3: CASSLGGQGNSPLHF
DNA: TGTGCCAGCAGCTTAGGCGGACAGGGAAATTCACCCCTCCACTTT

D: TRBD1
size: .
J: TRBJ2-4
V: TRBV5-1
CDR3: CASSWRKGQLAKNIQYF
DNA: TGCGCCAGCAGCTGGAGGAAGGGACAGCTAGCCAAAAACATTCAGTACTTC

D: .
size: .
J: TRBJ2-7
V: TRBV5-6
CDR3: CASSYNYEQYF
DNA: TGTGCCAGCAGCTATAACTACGAGCAGTACTTC

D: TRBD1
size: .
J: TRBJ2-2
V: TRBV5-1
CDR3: CASSWAGTGAPGELFF
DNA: TGCGCCAGCAGCTGGGCCGGGACAGGGGCTCCCGGGGAGCTGTTTTTT

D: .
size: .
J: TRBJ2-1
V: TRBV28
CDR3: CASSVPGQSRNEQFF
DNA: TGTGCCAGCAGCGTCCCCGGACAGTCGAGGAATGAGCAGTTCTTC

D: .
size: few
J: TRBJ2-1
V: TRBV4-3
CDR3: CASSRDSPLYNEQFF
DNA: TGCGCCAGCAGTCGGGACTCCCCGTTGTACAATGAGCAGTTCTTC

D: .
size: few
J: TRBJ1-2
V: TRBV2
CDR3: CASSGQAKPTF
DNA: TGTGCCAGCAGTGGACAGGCAAAGCCCACCTTC

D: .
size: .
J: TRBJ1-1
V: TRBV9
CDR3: CASSVEGRVGTEAFF
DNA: TGTGCCAGCAGCGTAGAAGGGCGGGTGGGGACTGAAGCTTTCTTT

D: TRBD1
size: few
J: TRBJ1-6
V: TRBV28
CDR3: CASSQIQGNSPLHF
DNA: TGTGCCAGCAGTCAGATACAGGGGAACTCACCCCTCCACTTT